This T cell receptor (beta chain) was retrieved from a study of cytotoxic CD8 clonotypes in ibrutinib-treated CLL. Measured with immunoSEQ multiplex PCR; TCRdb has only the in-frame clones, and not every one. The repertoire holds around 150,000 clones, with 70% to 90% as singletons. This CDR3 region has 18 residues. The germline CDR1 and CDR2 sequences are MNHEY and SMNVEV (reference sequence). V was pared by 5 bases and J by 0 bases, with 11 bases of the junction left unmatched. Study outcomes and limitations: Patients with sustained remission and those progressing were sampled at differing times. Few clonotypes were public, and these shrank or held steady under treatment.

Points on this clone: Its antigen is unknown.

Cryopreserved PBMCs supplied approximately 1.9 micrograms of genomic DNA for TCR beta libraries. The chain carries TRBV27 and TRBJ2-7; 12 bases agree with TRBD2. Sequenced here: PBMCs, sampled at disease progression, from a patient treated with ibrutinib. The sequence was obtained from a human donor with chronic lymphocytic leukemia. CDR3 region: CASSTPGTSGYNSYEQYF. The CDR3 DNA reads TGTGCCAGCAGTACACCCGGGACTAGCGGGTATAACTCCTACGAGCAGTACTTC.